Included here is one TCR beta chain sequence, with context. This sample is drawn from a study of blood T cell repertoires in COVID-19. The overall study: COVID-19 samples collected from the United States, Italy and Spain covered acute and convalescent phases. PBMCs, B-cell-depleted T cells, or T cells provided the cDNA or gDNA that made up the material.

V was pared by 4 bases and J by 2 bases, with 17 bases between. CDR1 and CDR2 from the germline V gene are SGHAT and FQNNGV. The CDR3 has 16 amino acids. This table comes from immunoSEQ multiplex PCR, and its TCRdb copy is limited to in-frame clones, with some not included. Among 68,000 or so clones listed, around nine tenths were seen once. This TCR came from a man aged 50 or older with active COVID-19. The sequenced material came from peripheral blood. The J gene is TRBJ1-1, the V gene TRBV11-2; weak D call: TRBD1 (5 bases). This CDR3 is CASSSGAATRNTEAFF. The CDR3 DNA reads TGTGCCAGCAGCTCTGGGGCCGCTACAAGAAACACTGAAGCTTTCTTT.